This T cell receptor (beta chain) was documented in a study of CD8 T cells in ankylosing spondylitis. Study-level results: Earlier authors reported some of these motif variants in reactive arthritis synovial fluid and blood. Those disease-linked clones were CD8+; they were also relatively rare in peripheral blood.

Libraries of TCR beta came from quantitative 5'-RACE with molecular barcodes. TCRdb redid the calling of the 5' RACE reads with MiXCR, one entry per CDR3 protein. The table shows just over 350,000 distinct CDR3 sequences, with roughly 22% occurring only once. This clonotype was recorded a few times. Its antigen remains unidentified. This clonotype was obtained from a male donor with ankylosing spondylitis or in good health (not recorded which). The sequencing sample was made of blood, either unsorted or a sorted T cell fraction (not recorded which).

The CDR3 coding sequence is TGTGCCAGCAGTTTGGCGGGGGGTCTCGGCTATACGCAGTATTTT. The encoded protein is CASSLAGGLGYTQYF. This chain uses TRBV12-3 or TRBV12-4 with TRBJ2-3; 8 bases are shared with TRBD2. Trimming at V came to 3 bases and at J to 7 bases, leaving 9 bases not matched to a gene. CDR3 length equals 15 residues.